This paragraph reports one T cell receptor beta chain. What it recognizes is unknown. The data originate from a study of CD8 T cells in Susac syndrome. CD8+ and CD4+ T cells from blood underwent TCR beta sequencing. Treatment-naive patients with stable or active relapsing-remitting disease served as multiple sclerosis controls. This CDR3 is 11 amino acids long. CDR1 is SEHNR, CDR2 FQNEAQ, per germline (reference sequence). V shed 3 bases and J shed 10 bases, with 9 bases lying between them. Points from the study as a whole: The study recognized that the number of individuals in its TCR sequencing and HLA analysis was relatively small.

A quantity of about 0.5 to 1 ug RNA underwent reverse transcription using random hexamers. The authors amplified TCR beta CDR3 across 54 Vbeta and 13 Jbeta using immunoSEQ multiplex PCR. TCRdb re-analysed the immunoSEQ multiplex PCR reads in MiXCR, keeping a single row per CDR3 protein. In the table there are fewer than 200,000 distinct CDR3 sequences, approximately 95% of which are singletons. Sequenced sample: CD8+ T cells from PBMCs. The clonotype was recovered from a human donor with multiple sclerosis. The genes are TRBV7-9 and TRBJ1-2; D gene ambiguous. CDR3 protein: CASSFPRDYTF. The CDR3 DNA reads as TGTGCCAGCAGCTTCCCAAGAGACTACACCTTC.